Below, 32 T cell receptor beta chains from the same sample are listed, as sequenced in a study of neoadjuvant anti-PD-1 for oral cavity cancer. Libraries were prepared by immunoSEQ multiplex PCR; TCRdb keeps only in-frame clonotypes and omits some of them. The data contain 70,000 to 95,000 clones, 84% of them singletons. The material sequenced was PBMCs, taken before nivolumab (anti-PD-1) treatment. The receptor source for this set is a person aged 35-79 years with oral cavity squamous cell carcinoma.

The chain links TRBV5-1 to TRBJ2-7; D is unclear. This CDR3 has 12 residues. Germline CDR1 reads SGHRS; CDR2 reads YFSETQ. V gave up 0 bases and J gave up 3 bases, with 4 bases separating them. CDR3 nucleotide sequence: TGCGCCAGCAGCTTGGATATCTACGAGCAGTACTTC. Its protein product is CASSLDIYEQYF.

The CDR3 bases are TGTGCCATCAGTGGGGCGGGTCCATCGGGACGGTCTTTCTACGAGCAGTACTTC. Its protein is CAISGAGPSGRSFYEQYF. J is TRBJ2-7 and V is TRBV10-3; D tentatively fits TRBD1 or TRBD2 (5 bases each). The CDR3 sequence is 18 residues long. V was cut by 4 bases and J by 3 bases, with 25 bases left in between. Germline V gene sequence: CDR1 ENHRY, CDR2 SYGVKD.

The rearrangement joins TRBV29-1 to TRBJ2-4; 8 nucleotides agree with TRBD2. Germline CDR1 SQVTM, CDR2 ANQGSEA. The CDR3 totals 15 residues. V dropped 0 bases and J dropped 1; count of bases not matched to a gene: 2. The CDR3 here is CSVEDAGGAKNIQYF. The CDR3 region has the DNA TGCAGCGTTGAAGACGCGGGAGGTGCCAAAAACATTCAGTACTTC.

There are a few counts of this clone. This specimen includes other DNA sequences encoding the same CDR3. CDR3 nucleotides: TGTGCCATCAGTCCAGGGGAAAGCAATCAGCCCCAGCATTTT. Its translation is CAISPGESNQPQHF. This chain links TRBV10-3 with TRBJ1-5, with D possibly TRBD1 on 6 matching bases. The CDR3 consists of 14 residues. CDR1 is ENHRY, CDR2 SYGVKD, per germline. Trimming stripped 5 bases from V and 1 base from J, with 9 bases between.

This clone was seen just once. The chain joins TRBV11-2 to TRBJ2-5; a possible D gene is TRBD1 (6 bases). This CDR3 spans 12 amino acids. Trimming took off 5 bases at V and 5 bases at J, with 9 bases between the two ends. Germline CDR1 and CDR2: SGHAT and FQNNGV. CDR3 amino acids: CASSPQGETQYF. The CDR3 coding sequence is TGTGCCAGCAGCCCCCAGGGGGAGACCCAGTACTTC.

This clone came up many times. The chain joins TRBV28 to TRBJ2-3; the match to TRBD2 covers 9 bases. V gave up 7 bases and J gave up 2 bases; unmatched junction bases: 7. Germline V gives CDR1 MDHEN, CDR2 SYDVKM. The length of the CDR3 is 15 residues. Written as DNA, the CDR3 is TGTGCCAGCAATCCCAGCGGGGGGCACACAGATACGCAGTATTTT. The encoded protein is CASNPSGGHTDTQYF.

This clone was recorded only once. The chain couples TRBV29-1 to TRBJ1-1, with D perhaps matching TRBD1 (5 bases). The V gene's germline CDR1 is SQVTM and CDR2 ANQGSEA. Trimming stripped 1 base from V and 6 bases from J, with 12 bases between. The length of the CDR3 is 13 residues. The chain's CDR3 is CSVEGGVVSEAFF. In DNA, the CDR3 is TGCAGCGTTGAAGGGGGCGTAGTCTCTGAAGCTTTCTTT.

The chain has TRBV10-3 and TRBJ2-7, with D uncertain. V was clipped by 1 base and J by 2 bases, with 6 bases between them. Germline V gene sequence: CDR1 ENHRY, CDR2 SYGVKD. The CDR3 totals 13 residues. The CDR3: CAISEFTAYEQYF. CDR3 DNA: TGTGCCATCAGTGAGTTTACAGCCTACGAGCAGTACTTC.

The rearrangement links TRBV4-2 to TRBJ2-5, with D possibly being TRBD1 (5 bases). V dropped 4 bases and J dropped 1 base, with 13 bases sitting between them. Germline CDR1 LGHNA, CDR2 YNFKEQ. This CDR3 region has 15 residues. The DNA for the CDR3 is TGTGCCAGCAGCCCCACCGACAGATTCCAAGAGACCCAGTACTTC. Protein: CASSPTDRFQETQYF.

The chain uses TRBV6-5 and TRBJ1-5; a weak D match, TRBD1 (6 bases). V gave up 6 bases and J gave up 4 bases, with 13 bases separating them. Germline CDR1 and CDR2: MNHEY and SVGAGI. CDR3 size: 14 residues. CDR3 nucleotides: TGTGCCAGCAGCTCCCTGGACAGAAATCAGCCCCAGCATTTT. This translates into CASSSLDRNQPQHF.

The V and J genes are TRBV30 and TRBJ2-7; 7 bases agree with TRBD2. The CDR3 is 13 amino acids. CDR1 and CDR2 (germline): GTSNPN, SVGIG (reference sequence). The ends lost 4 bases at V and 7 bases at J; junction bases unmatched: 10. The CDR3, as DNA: TGTGCCTGGACCACTCGGACTAGAGGAGAGCAGTACTTC. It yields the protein CAWTTRTRGEQYF.

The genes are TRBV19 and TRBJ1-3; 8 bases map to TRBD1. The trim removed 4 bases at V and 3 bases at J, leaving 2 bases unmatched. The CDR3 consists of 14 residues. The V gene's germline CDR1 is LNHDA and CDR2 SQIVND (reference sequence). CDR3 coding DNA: TGTGCCAGTAGTACGACAGGGGATGGAAACACCATATATTTT. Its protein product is CASSTTGDGNTIYF.

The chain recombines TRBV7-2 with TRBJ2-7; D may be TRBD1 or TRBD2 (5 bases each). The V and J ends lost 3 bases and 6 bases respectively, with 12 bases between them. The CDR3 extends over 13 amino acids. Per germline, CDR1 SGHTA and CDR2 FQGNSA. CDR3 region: CASSLGVGREQYF. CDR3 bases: TGTGCCAGCAGCTTGGGGGTAGGGCGCGAGCAGTACTTC.

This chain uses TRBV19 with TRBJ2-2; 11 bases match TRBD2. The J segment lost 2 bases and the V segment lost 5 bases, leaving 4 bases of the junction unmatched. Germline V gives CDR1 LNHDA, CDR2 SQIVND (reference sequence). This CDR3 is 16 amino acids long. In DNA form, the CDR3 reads TGTGCCAGTAGTCATAGCGGGAGGGGTAACACCGGGGAGCTGTTTTTT. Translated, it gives CASSHSGRGNTGELFF.

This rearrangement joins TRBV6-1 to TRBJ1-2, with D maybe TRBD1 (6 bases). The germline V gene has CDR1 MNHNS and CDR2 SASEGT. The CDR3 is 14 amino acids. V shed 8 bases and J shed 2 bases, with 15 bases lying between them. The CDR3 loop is CASRMGGANYGYTF. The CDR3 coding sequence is TGTGCCAGCCGGATGGGGGGGGCCAACTATGGCTACACCTTC.

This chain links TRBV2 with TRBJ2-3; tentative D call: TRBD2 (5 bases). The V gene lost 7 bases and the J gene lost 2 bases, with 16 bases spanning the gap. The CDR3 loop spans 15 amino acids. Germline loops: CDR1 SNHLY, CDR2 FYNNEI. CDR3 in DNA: TGTGCCAGCACTGGGCAGGTAGCGTTCACAGATACGCAGTATTTT. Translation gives CASTGQVAFTDTQYF.

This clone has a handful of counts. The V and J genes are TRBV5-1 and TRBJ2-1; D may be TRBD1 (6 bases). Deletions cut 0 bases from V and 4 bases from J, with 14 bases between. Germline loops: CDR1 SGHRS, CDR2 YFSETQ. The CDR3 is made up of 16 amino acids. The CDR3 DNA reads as TGCGCCAGCAGCTTGGAGTCTCAGACAGGTTACAATGAGCAGTTCTTC. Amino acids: CASSLESQTGYNEQFF. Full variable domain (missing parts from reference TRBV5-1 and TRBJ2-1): KAGVTQTPRYLIKTRGQQVTLSCSPISGHRSVSWYQQTPGQGLQFLFEYFSETQRNKGNFPGRFSGRQFSNSRSEMNVSTLELGDSALYLCASSLESQTGYNEQFFGPGTRLTVL.

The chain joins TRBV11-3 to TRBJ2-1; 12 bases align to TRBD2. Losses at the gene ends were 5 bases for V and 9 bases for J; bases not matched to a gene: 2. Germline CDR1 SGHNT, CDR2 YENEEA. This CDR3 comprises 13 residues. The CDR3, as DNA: TGTGCCAGCAGCGTGACTAGCGGGAGTGAGCAGTTCTTC. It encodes CASSVTSGSEQFF. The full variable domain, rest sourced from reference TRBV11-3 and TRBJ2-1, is EAGVVQSPRYKIIEKKQPVAFWCNPISGHNTLYWYLQNLGQGPELLIRYENEEAVDDSQLPKDRFSAERLKGVDSTLKIQPAELGDSAVYLCASSVTSGSEQFFGPGTRLTVL.

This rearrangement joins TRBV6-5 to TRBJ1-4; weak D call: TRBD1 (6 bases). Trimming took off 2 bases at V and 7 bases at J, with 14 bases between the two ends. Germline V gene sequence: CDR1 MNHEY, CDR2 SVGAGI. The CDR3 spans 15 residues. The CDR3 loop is CASSYGGGGGEKLFF. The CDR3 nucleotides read TGTGCCAGCAGTTACGGCGGGGGAGGGGGTGAAAAACTGTTTTTT.

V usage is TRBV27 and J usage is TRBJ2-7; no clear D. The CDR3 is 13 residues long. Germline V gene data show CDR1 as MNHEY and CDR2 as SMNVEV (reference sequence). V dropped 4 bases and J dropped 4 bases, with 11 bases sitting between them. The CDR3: CASSYNSLYEQYF. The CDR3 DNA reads TGTGCCAGCAGTTACAACAGCCTGTACGAGCAGTACTTC.

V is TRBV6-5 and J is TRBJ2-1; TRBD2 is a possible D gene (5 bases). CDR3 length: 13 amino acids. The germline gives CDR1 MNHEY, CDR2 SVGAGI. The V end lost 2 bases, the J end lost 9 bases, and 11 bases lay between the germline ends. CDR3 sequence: CASSYDIAGEQFF. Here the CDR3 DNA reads TGTGCCAGCAGTTACGACATCGCGGGTGAGCAGTTCTTC.

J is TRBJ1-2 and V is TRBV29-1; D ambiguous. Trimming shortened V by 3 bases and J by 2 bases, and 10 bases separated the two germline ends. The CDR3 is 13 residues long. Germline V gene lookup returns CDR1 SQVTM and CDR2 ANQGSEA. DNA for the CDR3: TGCAGCGTTGACGACCATCTAAACTATGGCTACACCTTC. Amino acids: CSVDDHLNYGYTF.

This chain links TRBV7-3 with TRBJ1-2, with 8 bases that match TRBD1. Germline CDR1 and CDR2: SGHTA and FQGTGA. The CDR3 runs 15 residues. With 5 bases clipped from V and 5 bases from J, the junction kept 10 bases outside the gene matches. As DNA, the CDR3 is TGTGCCAGCAGCCTCACGTCGGGACAGGAATATGGCTACACCTTC. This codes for CASSLTSGQEYGYTF.

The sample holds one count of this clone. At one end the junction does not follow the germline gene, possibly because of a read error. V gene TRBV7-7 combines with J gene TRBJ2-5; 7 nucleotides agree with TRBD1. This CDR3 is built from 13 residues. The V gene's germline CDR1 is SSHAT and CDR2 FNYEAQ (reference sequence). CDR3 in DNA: TGTGCTAGCAGCTCTGGGACAGTAGAGACCCAGTACTTC. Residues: CASSSGTVETQYF.

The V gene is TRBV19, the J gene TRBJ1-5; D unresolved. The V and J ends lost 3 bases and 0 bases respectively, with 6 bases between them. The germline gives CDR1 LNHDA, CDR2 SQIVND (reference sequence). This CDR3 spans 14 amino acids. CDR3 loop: CASSISNSNQPQHF. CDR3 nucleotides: TGTGCCAGTAGTATTTCAAATAGCAATCAGCCCCAGCATTTT.

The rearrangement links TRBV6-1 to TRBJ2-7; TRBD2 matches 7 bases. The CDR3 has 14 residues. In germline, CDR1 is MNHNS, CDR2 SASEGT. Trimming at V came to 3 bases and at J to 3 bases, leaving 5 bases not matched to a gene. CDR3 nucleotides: TGTGCCAGCAGTGAGCAGGGAGGGAACTACGAGCAGTACTTC. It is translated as CASSEQGGNYEQYF.

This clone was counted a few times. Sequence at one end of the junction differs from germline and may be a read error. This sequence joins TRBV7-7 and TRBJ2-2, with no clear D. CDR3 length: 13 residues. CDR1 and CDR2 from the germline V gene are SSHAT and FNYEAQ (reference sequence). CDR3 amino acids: CASSLEPGGELFF. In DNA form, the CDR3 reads TGTGCTAGCAGCTTAGAACCGGGCGGGGAGCTGTTTTTT.

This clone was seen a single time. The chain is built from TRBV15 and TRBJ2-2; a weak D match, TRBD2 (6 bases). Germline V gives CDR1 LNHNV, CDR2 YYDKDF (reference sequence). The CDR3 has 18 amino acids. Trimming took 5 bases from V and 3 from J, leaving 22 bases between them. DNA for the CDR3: TGTGCCACCAGCCCCGGGGGAGCGGCAGAGTTGCACACCGGGGAGCTGTTTTTT. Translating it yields CATSPGGAAELHTGELFF. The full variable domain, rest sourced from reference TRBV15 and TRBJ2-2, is DAMVIQNPRYQVTQFGKPVTLSCSQTLNHNVMYWYQQKSSQAPKLLFHYYDKDFNNEADTPDNFQSRRPNTSFCFLDIRSPGLGDTAMYLCATSPGGAAELHTGELFFGEGSRLTVL.

The CDR3 region has the DNA TGTGCCAGCAGCCGGACAGTCAATGAAAAACTGTTTTTT. It yields the protein CASSRTVNEKLFF. This chain links TRBV11-2 with TRBJ1-4, with D possibly being TRBD1 (6 bases). From germline, CDR1 is SGHAT and CDR2 FQNNGV. The CDR3 has 13 residues. V was cut by 5 bases and J by 5 bases, with 9 bases left in between.

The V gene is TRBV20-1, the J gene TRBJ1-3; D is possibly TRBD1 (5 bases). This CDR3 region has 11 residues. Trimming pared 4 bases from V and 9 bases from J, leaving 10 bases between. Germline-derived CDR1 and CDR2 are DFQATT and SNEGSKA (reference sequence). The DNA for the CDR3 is TGCAGTGCTATGGGGCTCGGCACCATATATTTT. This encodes CSAMGLGTIYF.

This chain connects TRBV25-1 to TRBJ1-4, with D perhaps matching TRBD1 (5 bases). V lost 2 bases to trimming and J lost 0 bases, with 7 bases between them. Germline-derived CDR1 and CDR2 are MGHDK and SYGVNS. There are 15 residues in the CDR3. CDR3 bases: TGTGCCAGCAGTGAAGGGGGGGCAACTAATGAAAAACTGTTTTTT. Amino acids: CASSEGGATNEKLFF.

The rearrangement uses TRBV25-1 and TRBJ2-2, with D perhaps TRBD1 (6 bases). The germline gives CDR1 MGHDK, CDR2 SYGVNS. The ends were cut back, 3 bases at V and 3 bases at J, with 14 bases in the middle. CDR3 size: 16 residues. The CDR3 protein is CASSDPARGDTGELFF. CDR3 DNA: TGTGCCAGCAGTGACCCAGCCAGGGGCGACACCGGGGAGCTGTTTTTT.